Below are 30 T cell receptor beta chains sequenced from a single sample in a study of beta chain features in type 1 diabetes. cDNA synthesis used the whole RNA isolate, giving expressed TCRB sequences. Libraries were prepared by immunoSEQ multiplex PCR; TCRdb keeps only in-frame clonotypes and omits some of them. The sample has about 250,000 clones; 12% to 15% are singletons. The source material was naive CD4+ T cells from blood. Every receptor here comes from a middle-aged woman in good health.

This clone has just a few counts. The gene calls are TRBV7-2 and TRBJ1-1; no clear D gene. With 5 bases removed from V and 1 base from J, the gap between germline ends came to 14 bases. This CDR3 spans 15 amino acids. The germline V gene encodes CDR1 SGHTA and CDR2 FQGNSA. DNA of the CDR3: TGTGCCAGCAGCCGATTACGGGCGGGGAACACTGAAGCTTTCTTT. Protein sequence: CASSRLRAGNTEAFF.

The CDR3 sequence: CASSLREEQYF. The CDR3 DNA is TGTGCCAGCAGCTTAAGGGAGGAGCAGTACTTC. V and J are TRBV13 and TRBJ2-5; D possibly corresponds to TRBD2 (6 bases). Trimming stripped 2 bases from V and 11 bases from J, with 9 bases between. There are 11 residues in the CDR3. Per the germline V gene, CDR1 is PRHDT and CDR2 is FYEKMQ (reference sequence).

The chain couples TRBV4-3 to TRBJ2-2; tentative D call: TRBD1 (6 bases). Trimming removed 3 bases from V and 7 bases from J, with 15 bases in between. The CDR3 is made up of 15 amino acids. From germline, CDR1 is LGHNA and CDR2 YSLEER. This CDR3 reads CASSHKVRGGGELFF. The CDR3 DNA reads TGCGCCAGCAGCCACAAAGTCAGGGGCGGCGGGGAGCTGTTTTTT.

This chain links TRBV4-3 with TRBJ1-4; TRBD1 matches 7 bases. The V segment lost 0 bases and the J segment 5 bases; nucleotides outside the gene matches: 9. CDR1 is LGHNA and CDR2 is YSLEER in the germline V gene. The CDR3 runs 17 residues. CDR3 nucleotides: TGCGCCAGCAGCCAAGATCTAGGGACAGAGGAAAATGAAAAACTGTTTTTT. As protein: CASSQDLGTEENEKLFF.

This chain connects TRBV7-2 to TRBJ2-1, with TRBD2 matching 9 bases. The CDR3 has 16 residues. The germline gives CDR1 SGHTA, CDR2 FQGNSA. The J segment lost 7 bases and the V segment lost 9 bases, leaving 16 bases of the junction unmatched. CDR3 residues: CASGGWSGGTLNEQFF. The CDR3 DNA reads TGTGCCAGTGGGGGGTGGAGCGGGGGGACTTTGAATGAGCAGTTCTTC.

CDR3: CASSPDRTNTEAFF. The CDR3 nucleotides read TGTGCCAGCTCACCGGACAGGACGAACACTGAAGCTTTCTTT. The chain uses TRBV18 and TRBJ1-1; 7 nucleotides line up with TRBD1. Per germline, CDR1 KGHSH and CDR2 LQKENI. V was pared by 3 bases and J by 1 base, with 2 bases of the junction left unmatched. This CDR3 is built from 14 residues.

The gene calls are TRBV6-6 and TRBJ2-5; possible D gene TRBD1, 7 bases. Looked up from germline, CDR1 is MNHNY and CDR2 is SVGAGI (reference sequence). V was pared by 7 bases and J by 3 bases, with 12 bases between. The CDR3 runs to 13 residues. CDR3: CASTRGAEETQYF. For the CDR3, the DNA is TGTGCCAGCACCAGGGGGGCTGAAGAGACCCAGTACTTC.

This clone was seen more than once but under ten times. The genes are TRBV7-9 and TRBJ2-7, with 7 bases fitting TRBD1. Per germline, CDR1 SEHNR and CDR2 FQNEAQ (reference sequence). The J segment lost 5 bases and the V segment lost 0 bases, leaving 4 bases of the junction unmatched. This CDR3 is built from 14 residues. The CDR3 DNA reads as TGTGCCAGCAGCTTAGCAGGGGGCTACCACGAGCAGTACTTC. As protein: CASSLAGGYHEQYF.

This clone was recorded at least ten times. The chain recombines TRBV5-4 with TRBJ2-3, with TRBD2 matching over 13 bases. The V and J ends lost 4 bases and 9 bases, in that order; junction bases with no gene match: 8. CDR3 size: 15 residues. Germline values: CDR1 SGHNT, CDR2 YYREEE (reference sequence). CDR3 coding DNA: TGTGCCAGCAGCCCTGGTGGACTAGCGGGGGTCACGCAGTATTTT. Residues: CASSPGGLAGVTQYF.

This clone turned up a few times. This chain uses TRBV5-6 with TRBJ1-2, with 8 bases lining up with TRBD1. This CDR3 spans 13 amino acids. The germline gives CDR1 SGHDT, CDR2 YYEEEE. Germline trimming cut 2 bases from V and 6 bases from J; bases unmatched to any gene: 3. CDR3 region: CASSFQGADGYTF. Written as DNA, the CDR3 is TGTGCCAGCAGCTTCCAGGGGGCTGATGGCTACACCTTC. Full variable domain (rest looked up from reference TRBV5-6 and TRBJ1-2): DAGVTQSPTHLIKTRGQQVTLRCSPKSGHDTVSWYQQALGQGPQFIFQYYEEEERQRGNFPDRFSGHQFPNYSSELNVNALLLGDSALYLCASSFQGADGYTFGSGTRLTVV.

The chain uses TRBV11-2 and TRBJ2-2, with 9 nucleotides matching TRBD2. The CDR3 has 16 amino acids. With V trimmed by 5 bases and J by 0 bases, 4 bases remained unmatched. Germline CDR1 reads SGHAT; CDR2 reads FQNNGV. Here the CDR3 reads CASSSQRGANTGELFF. CDR3 bases: TGTGCCAGCAGCAGCCAGCGGGGGGCGAACACCGGGGAGCTGTTTTTT.

The V and J genes are TRBV4-3 and TRBJ1-6, with D perhaps TRBD1 (6 bases). CDR3 length: 18 residues. Germline V gene data show CDR1 as LGHNA and CDR2 as YSLEER. V lost 4 bases and J 4 bases, leaving 20 bases between the germline ends. CDR3 nucleotide sequence: TGCGCCAGCAGCCCCCAGGTCAGGGGCGCGTCTTATAATTCACCCCTCCACTTT. It specifies CASSPQVRGASYNSPLHF.

The V call is TRBV7-9, the J call TRBJ2-1; TRBD2 matches at 15 bases. The CDR3 totals 15 residues. Per the germline V gene, CDR1 is SEHNR and CDR2 is FQNEAQ (reference sequence). V trimming: 1 base; J trimming: 15 bases; junction bases outside the gene matches: 7. In DNA form, the CDR3 reads TGTGCCAGCAGCTTAGATCTCGGGACTAGCGGGGGGCCGTTCTTC. Translating gives CASSLDLGTSGGPFF. Variable domain in full (rest from reference TRBV7-9 and TRBJ2-1): DTGVSQNPRHKITKRGQNVTFRCDPISEHNRLYWYRQTLGQGPEFLTYFQNEAQLEKSRLLSDRFSAERPKGSFSTLEIQRTEQGDSAMYLCASSLDLGTSGGPFFGPGTRLTVL.

In its sample, this clone was seen a few times. The DNA for the CDR3 is TGTGCCAGCAGCCCCAGGAGGGTTATAAATGAGCAGTTCTTC. This sequence encodes CASSPRRVINEQFF. The chain has TRBV7-2 and TRBJ2-1; possibly TRBD2 for D (6 bases). CDR1 and CDR2 (germline): SGHTA, FQGNSA. CDR3 length: 14 residues. V was trimmed by 5 bases and J by 7 bases, leaving 15 bases between them.

V and J are TRBV6-5 and TRBJ1-1, with D unclear. V was shortened by 5 bases and J by 1 base, with 14 bases between the two germline ends. The CDR3 is 15 residues long. The germline V gene encodes CDR1 MNHEY and CDR2 SVGAGI. This CDR3 reads CASSRSFPGNTEAFF. CDR3 nucleotide sequence: TGTGCCAGCAGTCGGTCTTTTCCTGGGAACACTGAAGCTTTCTTT.

The chain employs TRBV10-3 and TRBJ1-5; D is unclear. The CDR3 has 13 amino acids. CDR1 and CDR2 from the germline V gene are ENHRY and SYGVKD. The V end was cut by 6 bases, the J end by 5 bases, with 11 bases between. The CDR3 DNA follows: TGTGCCATCAGCGGAGGAGGGTATCAGCCCCAGCATTTT. Encoded protein: CAISGGGYQPQHF.

Turning to this clone: This CDR3 is also generated by other DNA sequences in the sample. The V and J genes are TRBV6-5 and TRBJ2-7, with 11 positions matching TRBD1. V lost 0 bases, J lost 2 bases, and 0 bases stayed unmatched. The CDR3 contains 15 residues. Germline V lookup: CDR1 MNHEY, CDR2 SVGAGI. The CDR3 sequence: CASSYSGQGAYEQYF. In DNA, the CDR3 is TGTGCCAGCAGTTACTCGGGACAGGGGGCCTACGAGCAGTACTTC.

This clone occurred a few times. The CDR3 DNA is TGTGCCAGCAGCCAAGAAAGGACAGGGCGGGGAAAACTGTTTTTT. Protein: CASSQERTGRGKLFF. V gene TRBV4-2 combines with J gene TRBJ1-4; TRBD1 agrees at 8 bases. The CDR3 length is 15 residues. The trim removed 0 bases at V and 10 bases at J, leaving 7 bases unmatched. CDR1 is LGHNA, CDR2 YNFKEQ, per germline.

This clone was detected only a few times. V gene TRBV2 combines with J gene TRBJ2-7, with a tentative D call TRBD1 (6 bases). V shed 7 bases and J shed 2 bases, with 12 bases lying between them. The length of the CDR3 is 13 residues. Germline CDR1 is SNHLY and CDR2 is FYNNEI. CDR3 sequence: CASNRDKPYEQYF. CDR3 DNA: TGTGCCAGCAACCGGGACAAACCCTACGAGCAGTACTTC.

This chain links TRBV19 with TRBJ2-1; TRBD2 matches 10 bases. Germline CDR1 and CDR2: LNHDA and SQIVND (reference sequence). CDR3 length: 16 residues. J gave up 7 bases and V 6 bases, and 12 bases lay outside the gene matches. The chain's CDR3 is CASRLTSGIKRNEQFF. In nucleotides, the CDR3 is TGTGCCAGTAGGCTAACTAGCGGGATCAAGAGGAATGAGCAGTTCTTC.

This sequence joins TRBV19 and TRBJ1-1; TRBD1 might be the D (5 bases). Germline CDR1 is LNHDA and CDR2 is SQIVND (reference sequence). This CDR3 has 14 residues. V was clipped by 6 bases and J by 4 bases, with 15 bases between them. CDR3 sequence: CASRDAGGTTEAFF. As DNA, the CDR3 is TGTGCCAGTAGGGATGCGGGGGGGACCACTGAAGCTTTCTTT.

The gene calls are TRBV28 and TRBJ2-7; 8 bases are shared with TRBD1. The germline CDR1 and CDR2 sequences are MDHEN and SYDVKM. Unmatched junction bases numbered 3, after V lost 2 bases and J lost 0 bases. This CDR3 has 15 amino acids. Written as DNA, the CDR3 is TGTGCCAGCAGTTTAGACGGACAGGGCTCCTACGAGCAGTACTTC. Translating it yields CASSLDGQGSYEQYF.

The CDR3 region has the DNA TGTGCCAGCAGCTCCCTGGGGCAGGGGGCCCAGTACTTC. This translates into CASSSLGQGAQYF. The chain has TRBV7-2 and TRBJ2-5; TRBD1 matches at 7 bases. Germline CDR1 is SGHTA and CDR2 is FQGNSA. The CDR3 totals 13 residues. V was clipped by 4 bases and J by 9 bases; unmatched bases: 8.

There are a few counts of this clone. The rearrangement uses TRBV7-9 and TRBJ1-2, with TRBD1 identical over 7 bases. V lost 5 bases to trimming and J lost 1 base; unmatched junction nucleotides: 7. Germline V gene sequence: CDR1 SEHNR, CDR2 FQNEAQ (reference sequence). The CDR3 is 15 residues long. Here the CDR3 reads CASSPRTGFNYGYTF. As DNA, the CDR3 is TGTGCCAGCAGCCCCCGGACAGGTTTTAACTATGGCTACACCTTC.

The chain has TRBV27 and TRBJ1-2; no firm D call. V shed 5 bases and J shed 2 bases, with 12 bases lying between them. Germline V lookup: CDR1 MNHEY, CDR2 SMNVEV (reference sequence). The CDR3 sequence is 14 residues long. For the CDR3, the DNA is TGTGCCAGCAGTCACGACACAAGGAACTATGGCTACACCTTC. Amino acid sequence: CASSHDTRNYGYTF.

This clone was seen a few times. This CDR3 reads CASSPGGAVSDTQYF. The CDR3 nucleotides read TGTGCCAGCAGCCCCGGGGGGGCTGTGTCAGATACGCAGTATTTT. The V and J genes are TRBV5-4 and TRBJ2-3; 8 bases are a match to TRBD2. The CDR3 covers 15 residues. V gave up 4 bases and J gave up 4 bases; unmatched junction bases: 8. From germline, CDR1 is SGHNT and CDR2 YYREEE (reference sequence).

The chain is built from TRBV5-8 and TRBJ2-3; 7 bases match TRBD1. The CDR3 runs 16 residues. V trimming: 4 bases; J trimming: 0 bases; junction bases outside the gene matches: 8. Germline V CDR1 and CDR2: SGHTS, YDEGEE. The chain's CDR3 is CASSPADRTSTDTQYF. CDR3 nucleotides: TGTGCCAGCAGCCCCGCGGACAGGACGAGCACAGATACGCAGTATTTT.

The V gene is TRBV15, the J gene TRBJ2-7, with a weak D call TRBD1 (6 bases). V was trimmed by 5 bases and J by 6 bases, leaving 20 bases between them. Germline V gene sequence: CDR1 LNHNV, CDR2 YYDKDF (reference sequence). The CDR3 sequence is 15 residues long. This CDR3 is CATSPGGTGRGEQYF. The CDR3 region has the DNA TGTGCCACCAGCCCTGGTGGCACAGGGCGAGGCGAGCAGTACTTC.

V is TRBV11-3 and J is TRBJ2-2; no clear D. Per the germline V gene, CDR1 is SGHNT and CDR2 is YENEEA. Trimming removed 4 bases at V and 5 bases at J, with 8 bases between. This CDR3 is 13 amino acids long. The CDR3 loop reads CASSSLPTGELFF. As DNA, the CDR3 is TGTGCCAGCAGCTCCCTACCTACCGGGGAGCTGTTTTTT.

This clone occurred a few times. The genes are TRBV25-1 and TRBJ2-5; the D is unclear. The J call is doubtful: the DNA matches TRBJ2-7 better. CDR3 length: 11 amino acids. Germline CDR1 reads MGHDK; CDR2 reads SYGVNS. Written as DNA, the CDR3 is TGTGCCAGCAGTTATCTATACGAGCAGTACTTC. This gives the protein CASSYLYEQYF.